This T cell receptor beta chain was identified in a study of CD8 T cells in Susac syndrome. Findings of the study overall: The study conceded that its TCR sequencing and HLA analysis involved relatively few individuals.

Isolation of CD8+ and CD4+ T cells was performed negatively, whereas enrichment of TEMRA cells was done by FACS. Points on this clonotype: What it binds is unknown.

Random hexamers were used to reverse transcribe roughly 0.45 to 1 ug of RNA. One entry per CDR3 protein results from TCRdb running MiXCR on the immunoSEQ multiplex PCR reads. This sample yields 150,000 to 200,000 distinct CDR3 sequences, of which over 75% are seen a single time; 0.085% to 0.1% belongs to the top ten. The V segment lost 4 bases and the J segment 3 bases; nucleotides outside the gene matches: 5. Germline CDR1 and CDR2: SGDLS and YYNGEE. The CDR3 sequence is 15 residues long. The chain recombines TRBV9 with TRBJ2-2; 8 bases match TRBD1. The clonotype originates from a human donor with Susac syndrome. The source material was CD4+ T cells from PBMCs. The CDR3 sequence is CASSYGQGYTGELFF. In nucleotides, the CDR3 is TGTGCCAGCAGCTACGGACAGGGCTACACCGGGGAGCTGTTTTTT.